A selection of T cell receptor beta chains follows, all from one sample in a study of blood T cell repertoires in COVID-19. The assay was immunoSEQ multiplex PCR, and TCRdb's table has in-frame clones only and misses some. The sample lists under 150,000 clones; around three quarters were seen once. The sample consisted of peripheral blood. The receptors stem from a human donor in a cohort sampled during active COVID-19. CDR3s include the opening cysteine and the closing phenylalanine or tryptophan. Fields, in order: CDR3 protein, CDR3 DNA, CDR3 length, J gene, D gene, V gene, clone size. The D gene is left open where the match is weak. Only some rows state a clone size, as once, few, many or a class for expanded clones.

CDR3: CASRDRVGNQPQHF
DNA: TGTGCCAGCAGGGACAGGGTAGGCAATCAGCCCCAGCATTTT
length: 14
J: TRBJ1-5
D: TRBD1
V: TRBV28
size: .

CDR3: CASRPGLAGGYTQYF
DNA: TGTGCCAGCAGACCGGGACTAGCGGGGGGGTATACGCAGTATTTT
length: 15
J: TRBJ2-3
D: TRBD2
V: TRBV6-5
size: once

CDR3: CASSHWDGAGGNTIYF
DNA: TGTGCCAGCAGCCACTGGGACGGTGCGGGAGGAAACACCATATATTTT
length: 16
J: TRBJ1-3
D: .
V: TRBV3-1/TRBV3-2
size: .

CDR3: CASSPNRGQPQHF
DNA: TGTGCCAGCAGCCCCAACAGGGGCCAGCCCCAGCATTTT
length: 13
J: TRBJ1-5
D: TRBD1
V: TRBV3-1/TRBV3-2
size: .

CDR3: CASRISGGTYEQYF
DNA: TGTGCCAGCAGGATTAGCGGGGGAACCTACGAGCAGTACTTC
length: 14
J: TRBJ2-7
D: TRBD2
V: TRBV2
size: .

CDR3: CASSVWSGPRETQYF
DNA: TGTGCCAGCAGCGTGTGGTCAGGCCCCCGAGAGACCCAGTACTTC
length: 15
J: TRBJ2-5
D: .
V: TRBV9
size: .

CDR3: CASSGTQYSNQPQHF
DNA: TGTGCCAGCAGTGGGACACAATATAGCAATCAGCCCCAGCATTTT
length: 15
J: TRBJ1-5
D: .
V: TRBV2
size: few

CDR3: CASSGRPQGPCPPLHF
DNA: TGTGCCAGCAGTGGACGACCGCAGGGCCCTTGTCCACCCCTCCACTTT
length: 16
J: TRBJ1-6
D: .
V: TRBV21-1
size: few

CDR3: CASSSNSPQWRKNTGELFF
DNA: TGCGCCAGCAGCTCGAATAGTCCCCAATGGCGGAAGAACACCGGGGAGCTGTTTTTT
length: 19
J: TRBJ2-2
D: .
V: TRBV5-1
size: .

CDR3: CASTGYGLAGGDEQFF
DNA: TGTGCCAGTACGGGATACGGACTAGCGGGGGGAGATGAGCAGTTCTTC
length: 16
J: TRBJ2-1
D: TRBD2
V: TRBV19
size: .

CDR3: CASSYGPGGRETQYF
DNA: TGTGCCAGCAGTTACGGCCCGGGGGGGCGAGAGACCCAGTACTTC
length: 15
J: TRBJ2-5
D: TRBD2
V: TRBV6-5
size: .

CDR3: CASSPGTSFNEQFF
DNA: TGCGCCAGCAGCCCCGGGACTAGCTTCAATGAGCAGTTCTTC
length: 14
J: TRBJ2-1
D: TRBD2
V: TRBV5-1
size: .

CDR3: CASSVQGRVGTEAFF
DNA: TGTGCCAGCAGCGTACAGGGGCGAGTGGGGACTGAAGCTTTCTTT
length: 15
J: TRBJ1-1
D: TRBD1
V: TRBV7-9
size: .

CDR3: CASSQDRTGNSPLHF
DNA: TGTGCCAGCAGCCAAGATCGGACAGGAAATTCACCCCTCCACTTT
length: 15
J: TRBJ1-6
D: TRBD1
V: TRBV3-1/TRBV3-2
size: few

CDR3: CASSRWDRMNTEAFF
DNA: TGCGCCAGCAGCCGTTGGGACAGAATGAACACTGAAGCTTTCTTT
length: 15
J: TRBJ1-1
D: TRBD1
V: TRBV4-1
size: .

CDR3: CASSPFSQMNTGELFF
DNA: TGTGCCAGCTCACCATTTTCCCAGATGAACACCGGGGAGCTGTTTTTT
length: 16
J: TRBJ2-2
D: .
V: TRBV18
size: .

CDR3: CASSERESGGTETQYF
DNA: TGTGCCAGCAGTGAAAGGGAGTCAGGGGGGACGGAGACCCAGTACTTC
length: 16
J: TRBJ2-5
D: .
V: TRBV6-1
size: .

CDR3: CASGGSLSTEAFF
DNA: TGCGCCAGCGGTGGGAGTTTGAGCACTGAAGCTTTCTTT
length: 13
J: TRBJ1-1
D: .
V: TRBV5-1
size: .

CDR3: CASELTAGGAYNEQFF
DNA: TGTGCCAGTGAGTTGACAGCGGGGGGTGCCTACAATGAGCAGTTCTTC
length: 16
J: TRBJ2-1
D: TRBD2
V: TRBV19
size: .

CDR3: CASSFDRASGNTIYF
DNA: TGTGCCAGCTCGTTCGACAGGGCCTCTGGAAACACCATATATTTT
length: 15
J: TRBJ1-3
D: TRBD1
V: TRBV18
size: .

CDR3: CASSGTVRPNYGYTF
DNA: TGTGCCAGTAGTGGGACAGTCAGGCCTAACTATGGCTACACCTTC
length: 15
J: TRBJ1-2
D: TRBD1
V: TRBV19
size: .

CDR3: CASSSGQYNQPQHF
DNA: TGTGCCAGCAGCTCCGGACAGTACAATCAGCCCCAGCATTTT
length: 14
J: TRBJ1-5
D: .
V: TRBV7-8
size: .

CDR3: CAWSPRFSVQEKLFF
DNA: TGTGCCTGGAGTCCCCGTTTCAGCGTGCAGGAAAAACTGTTTTTT
length: 15
J: TRBJ1-4
D: .
V: TRBV30
size: .